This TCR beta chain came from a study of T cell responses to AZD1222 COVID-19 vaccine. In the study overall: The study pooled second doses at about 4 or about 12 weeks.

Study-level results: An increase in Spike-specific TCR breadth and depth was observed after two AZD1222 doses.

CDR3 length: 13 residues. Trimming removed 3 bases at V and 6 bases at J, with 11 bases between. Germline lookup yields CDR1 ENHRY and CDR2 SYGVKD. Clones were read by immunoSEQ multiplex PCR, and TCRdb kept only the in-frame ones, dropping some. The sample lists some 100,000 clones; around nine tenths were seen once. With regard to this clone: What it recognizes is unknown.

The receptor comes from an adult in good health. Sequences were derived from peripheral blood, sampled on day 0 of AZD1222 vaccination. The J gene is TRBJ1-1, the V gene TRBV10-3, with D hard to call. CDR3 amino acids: CAISEGPSAEAFF. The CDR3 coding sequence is TGTGCCATCAGTGAAGGACCGTCAGCTGAAGCTTTCTTT.